Each of the 9 T cell receptor beta chains below was sequenced from the same sample in a study of radiotherapy plus CTLA-4 blockade in lung cancer. The repertoire was sequenced with immunoSEQ multiplex PCR; TCRdb's copy has only in-frame clones and lacks some. The sample shows tens of thousands of clones, roughly 81% of them seen only once. The source material was peripheral blood, sampled from a patient treated with radiotherapy plus ipilimumab. These receptors were obtained from a human donor with non-small cell lung cancer whose response to radiotherapy plus ipilimumab could not be evaluated.

The V call is TRBV7-2, the J call TRBJ1-1, with 9 bases that match TRBD1. The J segment lost 0 bases and the V segment lost 1 base, leaving 12 bases of the junction unmatched. The CDR3 spans 19 residues. Germline V gene sequence: CDR1 SGHTA, CDR2 FQGNSA. For the CDR3, the DNA is TGTGCCAGCAGCTTAGTTGGTTGGGGACAGGGATATATGAACACTGAAGCTTTCTTT. Translation gives CASSLVGWGQGYMNTEAFF.

V and J are TRBV28 and TRBJ2-6; TRBD1 might be the D (6 bases). The CDR3 is 19 residues long. Germline V gives CDR1 MDHEN, CDR2 SYDVKM. With 2 bases removed from V and 3 bases from J, the gap between germline ends came to 20 bases. CDR3 DNA: TGTGCCAGCAGTTTAGAAAGGGGGTCTTCCGATAGTGGGGCCAACGTCCTGACTTTC. Its protein is CASSLERGSSDSGANVLTF.

CDR3 loop: CAIRTGLGGNEQFF. The DNA for the CDR3 is TGTGCCATCAGGACAGGGCTCGGTGGCAATGAGCAGTTCTTC. This rearrangement joins TRBV10-3 to TRBJ2-1; TRBD1 matches 7 bases. This CDR3 comprises 14 residues. V lost 6 bases and J lost 6; bases outside the gene matches: 8. In germline, CDR1 is ENHRY, CDR2 SYGVKD.

The V gene is TRBV7-2, the J gene TRBJ1-5; D remains unclear. CDR3 length: 14 amino acids. Per the germline V gene, CDR1 is SGHTA and CDR2 is FQGNSA. V was pared by 3 bases and J by 3 bases, with 9 bases between. The CDR3 sequence: CASSLRLINQPQHF. CDR3 nucleotide sequence: TGTGCCAGCAGCTTGCGGCTAATCAATCAGCCCCAGCATTTT.

The chain links TRBV29-1 to TRBJ2-1; TRBD2 matches 15 bases. Trimming cost V 4 bases and J 2 bases; bases outside gene matches: 12. CDR1 and CDR2 from the germline V gene are SQVTM and ANQGSEA. The CDR3 spans 19 residues. In nucleotides, the CDR3 is TGCAGCGTTGCCCCGCAGGGACTAGCGGGAGGACGCACCTACAATGAGCAGTTCTTC. Translation: CSVAPQGLAGGRTYNEQFF.

A single count supports this clone. V and J are TRBV7-3 and TRBJ2-1; 9 nucleotides agree with TRBD1. This CDR3 has 13 residues. Germline V lookup: CDR1 SGHTA, CDR2 FQGTGA. The V segment lost 4 bases and the J segment 10 bases; nucleotides outside the gene matches: 5. CDR3 sequence: CASSSRTGDEQFF. In DNA form, the CDR3 reads TGTGCCAGCAGCTCCCGGACAGGGGACGAGCAGTTCTTC.

This clone was counted a few times. The J gene is TRBJ1-3, the V gene TRBV4-3, with 7 bases identical to TRBD1. The CDR3 contains 15 residues. CDR1 LGHNA and CDR2 YSLEER come from the germline V gene. Trimming took 4 bases from V and 4 from J; bases not matched to a gene: 7. CDR3 sequence: CASSPGTAVGNTIYF. The CDR3 nucleotides read TGCGCCAGCAGCCCTGGGACAGCAGTAGGAAACACCATATATTTT.

This chain links TRBV29-1 with TRBJ2-1; D is perhaps TRBD1 (6 bases). The germline V and J ends were trimmed by 6 bases and 0 bases, with 18 bases remaining between them. The CDR3 consists of 16 residues. Germline-derived CDR1 and CDR2 are SQVTM and ANQGSEA. The CDR3 DNA sequence: TGCAGCGTCCCCGGGCGACAGGCTGACTCCTACAATGAGCAGTTCTTC. Its protein is CSVPGRQADSYNEQFF.

The chain recombines TRBV19 with TRBJ2-7, with TRBD2 matching over 8 bases. V was pared by 3 bases and J by 1 base, with 2 bases of the junction left unmatched. Germline CDR1 reads LNHDA; CDR2 reads SQIVND (reference sequence). The CDR3 runs to 14 residues. Here the CDR3 reads CASSIGGRSYEQYF. CDR3 in DNA: TGTGCCAGTAGTATCGGCGGGAGGTCCTACGAGCAGTACTTC.